This T cell receptor (beta chain) was observed in a study of T cell changes during pregnancy in multiple sclerosis. The assay was immunoSEQ multiplex PCR, and TCRdb's table has in-frame clones only and misses some. The sample lists about 76,000 clones, roughly 93% occurring once. Germline values: CDR1 SQVTM, CDR2 ANQGSEA. V dropped 5 bases and J dropped 4 bases, with 10 bases sitting between them. The CDR3 length is 12 residues. The clonotype originates from a female donor with multiple sclerosis, enrolled in a pregnancy study. J is TRBJ2-3 and V is TRBV29-1; tentatively, D is TRBD2 (7 bases). The material was peripheral blood, obtained in the second trimester of pregnancy. The chain's CDR3 is CSVWGGADTQYF. In nucleotides, the CDR3 is TGCAGCGTTTGGGGGGGCGCAGATACGCAGTATTTT.